This T cell receptor (beta chain) originates from a study of identical twins (dated by TCRdb to 2016 to 2018). Turning to the overall study: To test whether fetal clonotypes persist, the study used deep sequencing on TCR alpha and beta repertoires from monozygotic twins, unrelated adults of various ages, and cord blood. To rule out contamination, replicate twin experiments were performed at different times with different library preparation protocols. The paper as a whole reports these results and caveats: Invariant T cells such as MAIT and iNKT could partly confound zero-insertion analyses, though diverse VJ usage argued against this for most clonotypes. Because the same donors could not be followed over many years, conclusions were based on cross-sectional statistical analysis. Compared with coincidental sharing between unrelated individuals, out-of-frame TCR alpha sequences shared between twins had an excess of sequences with low generation probability. A weaker excess of twin sharing was found in beta out-of-frame sequences because the signal-to-noise ratio was lowered by fewer shared sequences. Abundant cord blood beta clonotypes had fewer insertions, young adult naive repertoires showed a similar but weaker trend, and memory repertoires showed no such trend. In monozygotic twins, out-of-frame TCR alpha sharing was systematically underestimated by recombination models, although the models agreed with sharing between unrelated individuals.

Every donor in the study was a healthy Caucasian. Three unrelated non-twin adults were additionally sequenced: a male aged 18 to 30, a male aged 50 to 59 and a female aged 50 to 59. Miltenyi CD45RO+ enrichment and human naive T-cell isolation kits were used to isolate memory (CD45RO+) and naive T cells from PBMC. This clonotype showed up many times. Its specific antigen is unknown. Base qualities are not at hand, and no much larger clone is one base apart. Spanning cysteine to phenylalanine, the CDR3 consists of 13 amino acids. Just CDR3 DNA is preserved here, 39 bases in frame from base 1. Based on the germline V gene (reference sequence), the CDR1 and CDR2 sequences are SEHNR and FQNEAQ. V is clipped by 6 bases and J by 4 bases, and the sequence between their germline boundaries is 12 bases long. Receptor libraries were prepared by 5' RACE. Instrument used: Illumina HiSeq 2000. A universal primer binding site was added through template switching, and the final cDNA carried a unique molecular identifier so that TCR cDNA molecules could be counted accurately. Specific primers in the conserved constant-segment region were used to synthesize first-strand cDNA for the TCR alpha and beta chains. Each cDNA library was double barcoded, with a SMART-Mk sample barcode plus Illumina barcodes, to control for contamination. TruSeq adapter sequences, together with Illumina sample barcodes, were added in two successive PCR steps. The Illumina HiSeq platform was used with custom primers to sequence TCR alpha and beta cDNA libraries. The authors processed their data as follows. Raw reads were processed with MiGEC to extract unique molecular identifiers, and MiXCR was used to determine CDR3 positions. Recombination models were inferred per individual with the repgenHMM and IGoR tools using an EM algorithm. Shared clonotype analysis was performed with the tcR package in R, normalizing sharing by the product of cloneset sizes. Out-of-frame nonproductive sequences were analyzed to study raw recombination free of thymic and clonal selection effects. The public reads were reanalyzed by TCRdb: fastp trimming at Q25, MiXCR alignment, in-frame beta chains only. Rows are unified per CDR3 protein, each entry keeping the most common DNA and genes. TCRdb's processing, not the authors' own work, is the source of the V and J calls. The sample data list 300,000 to 400,000 distinct CDR3 sequences, and roughly 9% of these were observed just once. Of the sample, 7.5% to 9.5% falls within the top ten clones.

The TCR comes from a woman between 50 and 59 years old in good health. The V and J segments used are TRBV7-9 and TRBJ2-5; TRBD1 is possibly the D segment (6 matching bases). The source material was naive T cells sorted from blood. Sample cell subset or site, as interpreted from the label and publication: cells isolated with a human naive T-cell isolation kit. The DNA is as follows: TGTGCCAGCAGACAAGGGGGTATAGAGACCCAGTACTTC. Its coded protein is CASRQGGIETQYF.